This is a list of T cell receptor beta chains from one sample in a study of blood T cells in healthy people across ages. In TCRdb, the 5' RACE reads were re-called with MiXCR into one record per CDR3 protein. This sample has 700,000 or so distinct CDR3 sequences, with approximately 40% found just once. The sample was blood. The receptors shown here come from a man of 80 years or more in good health. CDR3s include the opening cysteine and the closing phenylalanine or tryptophan. The D gene is left open where the match is weak. The size of a clone is reported for some rows only, either as once, few or many, or as a class for expanded clones.

d_call: TRBD1
v_call: TRBV5-1
j_call: TRBJ1-1
clone_size: NA
cdr3_nt: TGCGCCAGCAGCTTCGGACAGGGTAGGACGGAGTCTGAAGCTTTCTTT
cdr3_aa: CASSFGQGRTESEAFF

d_call: NA
v_call: TRBV10-1
j_call: TRBJ2-7
clone_size: NA
cdr3_nt: TGCGCCAGCAGTGAGACAAATCAGGGAACCTCCGAGCAGTACTTC
cdr3_aa: CASSETNQGTSEQYF

d_call: NA
v_call: TRBV6-2/TRBV6-3
j_call: TRBJ2-7
clone_size: many
cdr3_nt: TGTGCCAGCAGTAAGGGCCAACCTACCTACGAGCAGTACTTC
cdr3_aa: CASSKGQPTYEQYF

d_call: TRBD2
v_call: TRBV29-1
j_call: TRBJ2-3
clone_size: few
cdr3_nt: TGCAGCGTTGAACGGGCTAGCGGGGGGGCCATTAATACGCAGTATTTT
cdr3_aa: CSVERASGGAINTQYF

d_call: NA
v_call: TRBV30
j_call: TRBJ2-5
clone_size: few
cdr3_nt: TGTGCCTGGAGTACCCGATCGGGCGAGACCCAGTACTTC
cdr3_aa: CAWSTRSGETQYF

d_call: TRBD1
v_call: TRBV9
j_call: TRBJ2-3
clone_size: few
cdr3_nt: TGTGCCAGCAGCGTTCGACAGGGGAGCACAGATACGCAGTATTTT
cdr3_aa: CASSVRQGSTDTQYF

d_call: NA
v_call: TRBV24-1
j_call: TRBJ2-5
clone_size: few
cdr3_nt: TGTGCCACCAGTGATTCGCCGACAAGGCGAGGTGTGACCCAGTACTTC
cdr3_aa: CATSDSPTRRGVTQYF

d_call: TRBD1
v_call: TRBV7-2
j_call: TRBJ2-7
clone_size: few
cdr3_nt: TGTGCCAGCAGCTTAGGTGGGACAGGACCCTACGAGCAGTACTTC
cdr3_aa: CASSLGGTGPYEQYF

d_call: NA
v_call: TRBV29-1
j_call: TRBJ2-7
clone_size: NA
cdr3_nt: TGCAGCGTTGAAGACTACAGGACTGGAGGCCCCTACGAGCAGTACTTC
cdr3_aa: CSVEDYRTGGPYEQYF

d_call: TRBD1
v_call: TRBV28
j_call: TRBJ2-7
clone_size: NA
cdr3_nt: TGTGCCAGCAGTTTAGGGGGGACAGGGGGGCTTGTCGAGCAGTACTTC
cdr3_aa: CASSLGGTGGLVEQYF

d_call: NA
v_call: TRBV6-5
j_call: TRBJ1-2
clone_size: NA
cdr3_nt: TGTGCCAGCACAGGGGTGGGGTACTATGGCTACACCTTC
cdr3_aa: CASTGVGYYGYTF

d_call: NA
v_call: TRBV7-2
j_call: TRBJ1-5
clone_size: NA
cdr3_nt: TGTGCCAGCAGCTTAACGGGAGACTATAGCAATCAGCCCCAGCATTTT
cdr3_aa: CASSLTGDYSNQPQHF

d_call: NA
v_call: TRBV27
j_call: TRBJ2-7
clone_size: many
cdr3_nt: TGTGCCAGCAGCTTACTCCGCTACGAGCAGTACTTC
cdr3_aa: CASSLLRYEQYF

d_call: TRBD2
v_call: TRBV4-3
j_call: TRBJ2-7
clone_size: few
cdr3_nt: TGCGCCAGCAGCCAAGAGCCTAGCGGGTACGAGCAGTACTTC
cdr3_aa: CASSQEPSGYEQYF